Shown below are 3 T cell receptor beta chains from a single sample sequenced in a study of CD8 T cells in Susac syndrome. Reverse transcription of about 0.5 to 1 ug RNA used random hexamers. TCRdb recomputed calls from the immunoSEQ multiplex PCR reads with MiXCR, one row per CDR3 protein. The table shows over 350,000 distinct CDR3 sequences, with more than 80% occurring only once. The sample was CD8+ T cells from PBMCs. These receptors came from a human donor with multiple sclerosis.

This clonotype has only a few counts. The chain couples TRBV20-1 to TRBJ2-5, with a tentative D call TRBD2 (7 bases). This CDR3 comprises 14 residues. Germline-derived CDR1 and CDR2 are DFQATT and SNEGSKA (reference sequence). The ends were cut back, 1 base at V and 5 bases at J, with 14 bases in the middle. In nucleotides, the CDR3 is TGCAGTGCTAGAGTCCGGGGGGCCTATGAGACCCAGTACTTC. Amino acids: CSARVRGAYETQYF.

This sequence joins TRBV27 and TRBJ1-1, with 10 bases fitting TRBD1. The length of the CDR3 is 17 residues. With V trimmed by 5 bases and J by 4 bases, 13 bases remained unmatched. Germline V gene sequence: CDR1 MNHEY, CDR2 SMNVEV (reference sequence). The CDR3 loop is CASSLNHGDRGSTEAFF. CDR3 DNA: TGTGCCAGCAGTCTCAACCATGGGGACAGGGGTAGCACTGAAGCTTTCTTT.

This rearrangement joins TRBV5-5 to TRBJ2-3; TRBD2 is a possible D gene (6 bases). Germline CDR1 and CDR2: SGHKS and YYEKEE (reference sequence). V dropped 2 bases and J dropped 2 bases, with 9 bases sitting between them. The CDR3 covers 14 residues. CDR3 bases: TGTGCCAGCAGCTTCGTAGCGGCCACAGATACGCAGTATTTT. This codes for CASSFVAATDTQYF.